This T cell receptor (beta chain) was sequenced during a study of cytomegalovirus exposure and HLA in healthy donors. A word on this clone: Antigen specificity is unknown.

Study-wide points: Rarity characterized most TCR sequences, yet some public TCRs appeared in many donors.

Germline CDR1 and CDR2: SEHNR and FQNEAQ (reference sequence). CDR3 length equals 14 residues. V was shortened by 4 bases and J by 2 bases, with 12 bases between the two germline ends. The PCR made use of 60 Vbeta and 13 Jbeta primers. Libraries were prepared by immunoSEQ multiplex PCR; TCRdb keeps only in-frame clonotypes and omits some of them. The sample shows around 110,000 clones, around 75% of them seen only once. The rearrangement uses TRBV7-9 and TRBJ2-7, with D tentatively TRBD1 (6 bases). Material: PBMCs. The receptor's source is a woman under 30 in good health and CMV-seronegative. CDR3 region: CASSSTGNTYEQYF. In nucleotides, the CDR3 is TGTGCCAGCAGCTCAACAGGGAATACCTACGAGCAGTACTTC.